Below are 26 T cell receptor beta chains sequenced from a single sample in a study of shared clonotypes between healthy human individuals (TCRdb year 2020). The receptor library was made with the immunoSEQ multiplex PCR assay. TCRdb took over this immuneACCESS table, retaining in-frame rearrangements with V and J assigned. Such tables are incomplete; in checked studies, under half of the missing clones stem from an unresolved V gene, and the remainder is unexplained. For this sample the table gives around 1.4 million clones, of which approximately 98.5% were detected only once. The ten largest clones capture roughly 0.36% of the sample. The sequenced material came from naive CD4+ T cells sorted from blood. Taken with the paper, the label for cell subset or site translates to: CD45RA+ positively selected. These receptors all come from a man under 40 in good health.

The chain couples TRBV5-5 to TRBJ1-5; D remains unclear. This CDR3 is 17 amino acids long. V was pared by 0 bases and J by 4 bases, with 17 bases between. Germline loops: CDR1 SGHKS, CDR2 YYEKEE (reference sequence). The CDR3 nucleotides are TGTGCCAGCAGCTTGGAACCAGGAACTCTTACGAATCAGCCCCAGCATTTT. Residues: CASSLEPGTLTNQPQHF.

This chain connects TRBV6-5 to TRBJ1-1; D remains ambiguous. Germline V gene lookup returns CDR1 MNHEY and CDR2 SVGAGI. CDR3 size: 12 residues. V lost 5 bases to trimming and J lost 9 bases, with 13 bases between them. The CDR3 DNA is TGTGCCAGCAGTGAACGGACCGGGCAAGCTTTCTTT. Translated, it gives CASSERTGQAFF.

J is TRBJ2-3 and V is TRBV4-3; D ambiguous. CDR1 and CDR2 (germline): LGHNA, YSLEER. The CDR3 is 13 amino acids. Trimming pared 3 bases from V and 5 bases from J, leaving 9 bases between. The CDR3, as DNA: TGCGCCAGCAGCCAGATTGGGCAAGATACGCAGTATTTT. Its protein product is CASSQIGQDTQYF.

The chain recombines TRBV9 with TRBJ2-3; D could derive from TRBD1 or TRBD2 (5 bases each). CDR1 is SGDLS, CDR2 YYNGEE, per germline. The CDR3 runs to 13 residues. The V and J ends lost 8 bases and 0 bases respectively, with 10 bases between them. The CDR3 sequence is CASRDHSTDTQYF. CDR3 DNA sequence: TGTGCCAGTCGGGACCACAGCACAGATACGCAGTATTTT.

In regard to this clone: Different DNA sequences within this sample yield the same CDR3. The chain employs TRBV5-1 and TRBJ2-7; 12 nucleotides align to TRBD2. The V gene's germline CDR1 is SGHRS and CDR2 YFSETQ. CDR3 length equals 15 residues. With 0 bases clipped from V and 7 bases from J, the junction kept 5 bases outside the gene matches. This CDR3 is CASSLGLAGVDEQYF. In nucleotides, the CDR3 is TGCGCCAGCAGCTTGGGACTAGCGGGAGTGGATGAGCAGTACTTC.

The rearrangement links TRBV5-1 to TRBJ2-1, with 12 bases that match TRBD2. The CDR3 is made up of 18 amino acids. CDR1 is SGHRS, CDR2 YFSETQ, per germline. Trimming at V came to 3 bases and at J to 0 bases, leaving 7 bases not matched to a gene. The CDR3 spells CASSSGLAGKSSYNEQFF. The CDR3 DNA reads as TGCGCCAGCAGCTCGGGACTAGCGGGCAAAAGCTCCTACAATGAGCAGTTCTTC. Based on the CDR3 plus reference TRBV5-1 and TRBJ2-1, the full variable domain is KAGVTQTPRYLIKTRGQQVTLSCSPISGHRSVSWYQQTPGQGLQFLFEYFSETQRNKGNFPGRFSGRQFSNSRSEMNVSTLELGDSALYLCASSSGLAGKSSYNEQFFGPGTRLTVL.

The chain carries TRBV28 and TRBJ2-3, with 8 nucleotides matching TRBD2. CDR3 length equals 17 residues. Trimming cost V 5 bases and J 0 bases; bases outside gene matches: 10. Germline V gives CDR1 MDHEN, CDR2 SYDVKM. CDR3 DNA: TGTGCCAGCAGTGAATTCCCAACTAGCGGAAGCACAGATACGCAGTATTTT. Residues: CASSEFPTSGSTDTQYF.

This chain links TRBV5-1 with TRBJ1-2; 8 bases align to TRBD1. V lost 4 bases and J lost 4; bases outside the gene matches: 9. The CDR3 is 15 amino acids. The germline gives CDR1 SGHRS, CDR2 YFSETQ. This CDR3 reads CASSGGQGPLYGYTF. The CDR3 bases are TGCGCCAGCAGCGGAGGACAGGGCCCTCTCTATGGCTACACCTTC.

As concerns this clone: Other DNA sequences within the sample encode an identical CDR3. The chain carries TRBV20-1 and TRBJ2-3; D remains unclear. The CDR3 is 11 residues long. The V and J ends lost 6 bases and 5 bases respectively, with 9 bases between them. Germline V CDR1 and CDR2: DFQATT, SNEGSKA (reference sequence). In nucleotides, the CDR3 is TGCAGTGCCCCACTTGGAGATACGCAGTATTTT. This translates into CSAPLGDTQYF.

In its sample, this clone was seen once. The CDR3, as DNA: TGTGCCAGCAGCTTAGAATCAGGGGTGGAGACCCAGTACTTC. Its protein product is CASSLESGVETQYF. The chain links TRBV11-2 to TRBJ2-5; TRBD1 is a possible D gene (6 bases). Germline assignment: CDR1 SGHAT and CDR2 FQNNGV. V was shortened by 0 bases and J by 5 bases, with 10 bases between the two germline ends. CDR3 size: 14 residues.

The chain employs TRBV9 and TRBJ2-1, with TRBD1 matching 9 bases. Trimming removed 4 bases from V and 13 bases from J; junction bases left unmatched: 6. The CDR3 extends over 12 amino acids. The germline CDR1 and CDR2 sequences are SGDLS and YYNGEE. Here the CDR3 reads CASSPSQGAQFF. The CDR3 region has the DNA TGTGCCAGCAGCCCTTCACAGGGGGCCCAGTTCTTC.

The rearrangement uses TRBV29-1 and TRBJ1-1; 9 bases agree with TRBD1. CDR3 length: 13 residues. Trimming cost V 7 bases and J 0 bases; bases outside gene matches: 3. CDR1 is SQVTM, CDR2 ANQGSEA, per germline. The CDR3 is CSGDRDMNTEAFF. As DNA, the CDR3 is TGCAGCGGGGACAGGGACATGAACACTGAAGCTTTCTTT.

This CDR3 is CASSYSRPGVDEAFF. Here the CDR3 DNA reads TGTGCCAGCAGTTACTCGCGACCAGGGGTGGATGAAGCTTTCTTT. The rearrangement links TRBV6-5 to TRBJ1-1; D possibly corresponds to TRBD1 (6 bases). Germline V lookup: CDR1 MNHEY, CDR2 SVGAGI. The V end was cut by 0 bases, the J end by 7 bases, with 15 bases between. CDR3 length: 15 amino acids.

As for this clone: Additional DNA sequences in this sample encode the identical CDR3. This chain uses TRBV28 with TRBJ2-7, with a possible D match to TRBD2 (5 bases). This CDR3 is 12 amino acids long. Germline V lookup: CDR1 MDHEN, CDR2 SYDVKM. V lost 2 bases and J 6 bases, leaving 8 bases between the germline ends. CDR3 amino acids: CASSLAGGEQYF. CDR3 sequence (DNA): TGTGCCAGCAGTTTAGCCGGAGGCGAGCAGTACTTC.

With respect to this clone: This same CDR3 is encoded by further DNA sequences in the sample. This rearrangement joins TRBV6-5 to TRBJ1-5, with a weak D call TRBD1 (5 bases). Looked up from germline, CDR1 is MNHEY and CDR2 is SVGAGI. V was trimmed by 5 bases and J by 2 bases, leaving 10 bases between them. CDR3 length: 14 residues. The CDR3 loop is CASSTTGGNQPQHF. The CDR3 DNA sequence: TGTGCCAGCAGTACCACAGGAGGCAATCAGCCCCAGCATTTT.

Details on this clone: Other DNA sequences of this sample code for an identical CDR3. The chain couples TRBV9 to TRBJ2-1, with a weak D call TRBD1 (5 bases). Trimming took off 0 bases at V and 8 bases at J, with 9 bases between the two ends. Germline CDR1 and CDR2: SGDLS and YYNGEE. The CDR3 spans 13 residues. CDR3 DNA sequence: TGTGCCAGCAGCGTAGCAGGGTTCGATGAGCAGTTCTTC. Protein product: CASSVAGFDEQFF.

V gene TRBV5-4 combines with J gene TRBJ1-2, with D perhaps TRBD1 (5 bases). Germline V gene sequence: CDR1 SGHNT, CDR2 YYREEE (reference sequence). The length of the CDR3 is 14 residues. The ends were cut back, 0 bases at V and 1 base at J, with 7 bases in the middle. CDR3 region: CASSLEGLNYGYTF. For the CDR3, the DNA is TGTGCCAGCAGCTTGGAGGGGCTTAACTATGGCTACACCTTC.

This chain connects TRBV5-1 to TRBJ2-5, with D maybe TRBD1 (5 bases). This CDR3 is built from 14 residues. The V end was cut by 2 bases, the J end by 5 bases, with 13 bases between. The germline V gene encodes CDR1 SGHRS and CDR2 YFSETQ. The CDR3 DNA reads TGCGCCAGCAGCTTAGCTTCAGGGATGGAGACCCAGTACTTC. Encoded protein: CASSLASGMETQYF.

The chain is built from TRBV10-3 and TRBJ2-2, with D tentatively TRBD1 (6 bases). Germline values: CDR1 ENHRY, CDR2 SYGVKD. The CDR3 totals 14 residues. Trimming shortened V by 7 bases and J by 1 base, and 10 bases separated the two germline ends. CDR3 protein: CAITGTLNTGELFF. As DNA, the CDR3 is TGTGCCATCACAGGGACACTGAACACCGGGGAGCTGTTTTTT.

The chain employs TRBV18 and TRBJ1-2; TRBD1 agrees at 7 bases. The V and J ends lost 5 bases and 1 base, in that order; junction bases with no gene match: 10. CDR1 KGHSH and CDR2 LQKENI come from the germline V gene. The CDR3 covers 16 residues. CDR3 bases: TGTGCCAGCTCAATTTCGACAGGGCTTAATAACTATGGCTACACCTTC. Residues: CASSISTGLNNYGYTF.

The CDR3 DNA reads as TGTGCCAGCAGCCTACCAAATACAAAGACTGGTGAGCAGTTCTTC. This encodes CASSLPNTKTGEQFF. This chain uses TRBV11-2 with TRBJ2-1; D unresolved. The CDR3 extends over 15 amino acids. Between the trimmed V and J ends, which lost 5 bases and 9 bases, there was a span of 20 bases. The germline CDR1 and CDR2 sequences are SGHAT and FQNNGV. Supplemented by reference TRBV11-2 and TRBJ2-1, the full variable domain reads EAGVAQSPRYKIIEKRQSVAFWCNPISGHATLYWYQQILGQGPKLLIQFQNNGVVDDSQLPKDRFSAERLKGVDSTLKIQPAKLEDSAVYLCASSLPNTKTGEQFFGPGTRLTVL.

The V and J genes are TRBV28 and TRBJ2-5; 9 bases align to TRBD1. Germline V gene data show CDR1 as MDHEN and CDR2 as SYDVKM. After removal of 6 bases from V and 0 bases from J, the junction contained 5 bases not matched to a gene. There are 15 residues in the CDR3. The CDR3 loop is CASRNRDRDQETQYF. The CDR3 DNA is TGTGCCAGCAGAAACCGGGACAGGGACCAAGAGACCCAGTACTTC.

The chain is built from TRBV5-1 and TRBJ2-2; tentatively, D is TRBD2 (6 bases). With 0 bases removed from V and 1 base from J, the gap between germline ends came to 10 bases. The CDR3 spans 16 residues. Germline CDR1 and CDR2: SGHRS and YFSETQ. CDR3 in amino acids: CASSLARTMNTGELFF. The CDR3 DNA sequence: TGCGCCAGCAGCTTGGCCCGGACTATGAACACCGGGGAGCTGTTTTTT.

CDR3 in DNA: TGTGCCAGCAGCTTACTCTCTCCCCGGACATTCTCCTACGAGCAGTACTTC. Its protein product is CASSLLSPRTFSYEQYF. The chain links TRBV11-2 to TRBJ2-7, with a tentative D call TRBD1 (5 bases). The V end lost 2 bases, the J end lost 0 bases, and 17 bases lay between the germline ends. CDR3 size: 17 residues. In germline, CDR1 is SGHAT, CDR2 FQNNGV.

The chain links TRBV7-9 to TRBJ2-1; TRBD2 matches 14 bases. The junction had 11 bases not matched to a gene; V was cut back by 8 bases and J by 8 bases. The CDR3 covers 16 residues. Looked up from germline, CDR1 is SEHNR and CDR2 is FQNEAQ (reference sequence). CDR3 sequence (DNA): TGTGCCAGCCGAACCGGGACTAGCGGGAGCACCGATGAGCAGTTCTTC. Encoded protein: CASRTGTSGSTDEQFF.

The CDR3 DNA sequence: TGTGCCAGCAGTTTGCCTAGTGTAAATGAGCAGTTCTTC. Its protein is CASSLPSVNEQFF. V and J are TRBV28 and TRBJ2-1; D gene unclear. The CDR3 spans 13 residues. The germline V gene has CDR1 MDHEN and CDR2 SYDVKM. With 3 bases removed from V and 7 bases from J, the gap between germline ends came to 10 bases.